This entry lists 6 T cell receptor beta chains sequenced from one sample in a study of PD-L1 blockade in urothelial cancer. Profiled with immunoSEQ multiplex PCR; TCRdb holds only in-frame clones, not every one. The table records under 55,000 clones, under 90% of them present only once. The specimen comprised PBMCs, sampled around atezolizumab (anti-PD-L1) treatment. All receptors derive from a man aged 35-49 years with urothelial cancer.

This clone was detected ten times or more. This sequence joins TRBV7-9 and TRBJ2-3; 10 bases align to TRBD2. V dropped 5 bases and J dropped 7; count of bases not matched to a gene: 15. Germline CDR1 and CDR2: SEHNR and FQNEAQ (reference sequence). The CDR3 is 17 amino acids. CDR3 nucleotides: TGTGCCAGCAGCCCCCGCGGGCTAGCGGGAGTCCCAAATACGCAGTATTTT. Residues: CASSPRGLAGVPNTQYF. The whole variable domain, remainder taken from reference TRBV7-9 and TRBJ2-3, is DTGVSQNPRHKITKRGQNVTFRCDPISEHNRLYWYRQTLGQGPEFLTYFQNEAQLEKSRLLSDRFSAERPKGSFSTLEIQRTEQGDSAMYLCASSPRGLAGVPNTQYFGPGTRLTVL.

The chain is built from TRBV5-4 and TRBJ2-7; D gene uncertain. The V and J ends lost 2 bases and 2 bases respectively, with 11 bases between them. Germline assignment: CDR1 SGHNT and CDR2 YYREEE (reference sequence). The CDR3 totals 14 residues. As DNA, the CDR3 is TGTGCCAGCAGCTTAATGCGCTCGCCCTACGAGCAGTACTTC. This codes for CASSLMRSPYEQYF.

The V call is TRBV4-3, the J call TRBJ2-1; TRBD2 agrees at 10 bases. CDR1 and CDR2 (germline): LGHNA, YSLEER. The CDR3 is made up of 14 amino acids. The V gene end was trimmed by 4 bases and the J gene end by 7 bases; junction bases not matched to a gene: 4. Written as DNA, the CDR3 is TGCGCCAGCAGCCCCATTAGCGGGAGGAATGAGCAGTTCTTC. It is translated as CASSPISGRNEQFF.

CDR3 sequence (DNA): TGTGCCAGCAGGACACCGGACAATGGATTCTATGGCTACACCTTC. This codes for CASRTPDNGFYGYTF. The V call is TRBV28, the J call TRBJ1-2, with D maybe TRBD1 (5 bases). V was shortened by 6 bases and J by 4 bases, with 18 bases between the two germline ends. Germline CDR1 and CDR2: MDHEN and SYDVKM. The CDR3 consists of 15 residues.

V is TRBV6-5 and J is TRBJ1-5, with D possibly TRBD1 on 5 matching bases. Germline CDR1 reads MNHEY; CDR2 reads SVGAGI. There are 15 residues in the CDR3. The germline V and J ends were trimmed by 0 bases and 0 bases, with 6 bases remaining between them. The CDR3 here is CASSYSGDSNQPQHF. CDR3 nucleotide sequence: TGTGCCAGCAGTTACTCAGGGGATAGCAATCAGCCCCAGCATTTT.

This clone has just a few counts. Other DNA sequences in this sample translate to the same CDR3. CDR3 region: CASSQGFSYEQYF. CDR3 nucleotides: TGTGCCAGCAGCCAGGGGTTTTCCTACGAGCAGTACTTC. The chain uses TRBV7-3 and TRBJ2-7; D possibly corresponds to TRBD1 (6 bases). This CDR3 has 13 amino acids. CDR1 and CDR2 (germline): SGHTA, FQGTGA. V was cut by 5 bases and J by 1 base, with 9 bases left in between.